This TCR beta chain was sequenced during a study of blood T cell repertoires in COVID-19 (dated by TCRdb to 2019 to 2021). For context, the study as a whole: Samples from collaborators originated in the United States, Italy and Spain and spanned both the acute and convalescent phases of COVID-19. The material from the prospective study consisted of cDNA or gDNA derived from T cells, B-cell-depleted T cells, or PBMCs. Subjects who had been exposed to COVID-19, were actively infected with it, or had recovered from it provided the deeply sampled blood TCRbeta repertoires that made up the dataset. The repertoires were released in a freely available public database meant as a resource for research on the immune response to SARS-CoV-2. The samples were drawn from the first 160 participants of the ongoing ImmuneRACE study and from more than 1,000 subjects provided by 6 global collaborators. The sample metadata nearly always contained a de-identified subject ID, COVID-19 status, age in years and sex. HLA class I and class II types, where available, came from metadata supplied by the sample provider rather than from assay-based typing.

The immunoSEQ Assay, a bias-controlled multiplex PCR, was used to amplify TCRbeta CDR3 regions from genomic DNA. For the original study's pipeline: Nucleated cell counts per sample were estimated from amplification of reference gene primers within the assay. To quantify the absolute abundance of each unique TCRbeta CDR3 rearrangement, sequence reads were collapsed and filtered. Productive Simpson clonality was computed per sample as the square root of Simpson's diversity index over productive rearrangements. TCRdb took over this immuneACCESS table, retaining in-frame rearrangements with V and J assigned. Such tables are incomplete; in checked studies, under half of the missing clones stem from an unresolved V gene, and the remainder is unexplained. V and J calls and clone size are those listed in that table; D and trimming were worked out from the DNA. The sample table shows 400,000 to 450,000 clones, and 80% to 90% are seen once. The ten largest clones add up to over 1.3% of the sample.

On this clone: What this receptor recognizes is not known. No much larger clone exists at a distance of one base, and base qualities are not known.

The collaborating institutions used their own protocols to collect whole blood in K2EDTA tubes. Collaborator samples were shipped for TCRbeta analysis as frozen whole blood, isolated PBMCs, or DNA extracted from either sample type. The CDR3, from cysteine to phenylalanine, totals 17 residues. The sequence is cut down to CDR3 DNA, 51 bases in frame from base 1. As encoded in the germline V gene (reference sequence), CDR1 is LGHDT while CDR2 is YNNKEL. Clipping removes 4 bases from V and 0 bases from J, with 7 as the unmatched junction base count. The full study reports these points: The quantity of clinical and demographic metadata differed by source and by participant and was supplied without curation.

This clonotype was obtained from a woman aged 25 to 39 with active or convalescent COVID-19. Material for sequencing was peripheral blood. In this chain, TRBV3-1 (or the pseudogene TRBV3-2) is recombined with TRBJ2-7, and TRBD2 aligns with 12 junction nucleotides. The nucleotide sequence reads TGTGCCAGCAGCCGGCCTGGACTAGCGGGGATCTCCTACGAGCAGTACTTC. This gives the protein CASSRPGLAGISYEQYF.